The 7 T cell receptor beta chains presented below share a single source sample, sequenced in a study of blood T cell repertoires in COVID-19. The data were produced by immunoSEQ multiplex PCR, yet TCRdb's version contains in-frame clones alone and is incomplete. This table has 250,000 to 350,000 clones, almost 90% appearing once. Input material: PBMCs or T cells enriched from blood (not recorded which). The source of these receptors is a woman in her late teens or twenties with acute COVID-19.

The chain employs TRBV7-2 and TRBJ2-7, with D maybe TRBD2 (5 bases). V dropped 1 base and J dropped 4 bases, with 8 bases sitting between them. CDR1 is SGHTA, CDR2 FQGNSA, per germline. CDR3 length equals 13 residues. The CDR3 nucleotides read TGTGCCAGCAGCTTAGGGAGGAGGTACGAGCAGTACTTC. Its protein is CASSLGRRYEQYF.

J is TRBJ1-2 and V is TRBV28; no reliable D call. Trimming pared 10 bases from V and 2 bases from J, leaving 8 bases between. The length of the CDR3 is 11 residues. CDR1 and CDR2 (germline): MDHEN, SYDVKM. The CDR3: CATGGNYGYTF. CDR3 bases: TGTGCCACTGGAGGAAACTATGGCTACACCTTC.

The J gene is TRBJ1-4, the V gene TRBV7-9, with 8 positions matching TRBD1. This CDR3 is built from 11 residues. The V segment lost 5 bases and the J segment 15 bases; nucleotides outside the gene matches: 5. Germline-derived CDR1 and CDR2 are SEHNR and FQNEAQ (reference sequence). CDR3: CASSLGQGMFF. The CDR3 DNA reads as TGTGCCAGCAGCCTAGGACAGGGAATGTTTTTT. Full variable domain (rest looked up from reference TRBV7-9 and TRBJ1-4): DTGVSQNPRHKITKRGQNVTFRCDPISEHNRLYWYRQTLGQGPEFLTYFQNEAQLEKSRLLSDRFSAERPKGSFSTLEIQRTEQGDSAMYLCASSLGQGMFFGSGTQLSVL.

The V gene is TRBV7-3, the J gene TRBJ2-2; TRBD1 matches at 9 bases. V shed 5 bases and J 2 bases; nucleotides not matched to a gene: 3. The CDR3 sequence is 15 residues long. The germline V gene has CDR1 SGHTA and CDR2 FQGTGA. CDR3 region: CASSPTGGNTGELFF. In nucleotides, the CDR3 is TGTGCCAGCAGCCCCACAGGGGGCAACACCGGGGAGCTGTTTTTT.

Only a few counts were recorded for this clone. The chain uses TRBV5-1 and TRBJ2-7; 10 nucleotides match TRBD1. Germline-derived CDR1 and CDR2 are SGHRS and YFSETQ. The V segment lost 4 bases and the J segment 4 bases; nucleotides outside the gene matches: 8. This CDR3 comprises 15 residues. The CDR3 DNA reads as TGCGCCAGCAGCCTACGACAGGGGGCAGGGTACGAGCAGTACTTC. It yields the protein CASSLRQGAGYEQYF.

This clone was observed a handful of times. The chain recombines TRBV7-6 with TRBJ1-1; 10 bases map to TRBD1. CDR1 is SGHVS, CDR2 FNYEAQ, per germline. This CDR3 contains 15 residues. J gave up 6 bases and V 5 bases, and 9 bases lay outside the gene matches. The CDR3 spells CASSVVPGQGAEAFF. In DNA form, the CDR3 reads TGTGCCAGCAGCGTGGTCCCCGGACAGGGGGCTGAAGCTTTCTTT.

V is TRBV27 and J is TRBJ1-2; TRBD1 matches 7 bases. The germline gives CDR1 MNHEY, CDR2 SMNVEV (reference sequence). The CDR3 contains 14 residues. V lost 3 bases, J lost 8 bases, and 9 bases stayed unmatched. The CDR3 is CASSFLTGWEGYTF. The CDR3 DNA sequence: TGTGCCAGCAGTTTCCTGACAGGGTGGGAAGGCTACACCTTC.